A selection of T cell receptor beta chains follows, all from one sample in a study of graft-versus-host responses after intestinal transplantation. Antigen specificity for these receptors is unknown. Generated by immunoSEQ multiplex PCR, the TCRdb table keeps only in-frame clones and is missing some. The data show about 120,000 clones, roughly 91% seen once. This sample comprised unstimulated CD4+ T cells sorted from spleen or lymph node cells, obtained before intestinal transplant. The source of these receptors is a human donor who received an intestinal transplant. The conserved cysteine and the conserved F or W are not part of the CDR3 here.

CDR3aa: ASSPPGTGLRAF; v_gene: TRBV28
CDR3aa: ASSSTVYEQY; v_gene: TRBV7-9
CDR3aa: ASSPPGAVNEKLF; v_gene: TRBV28
CDR3aa: ASSEVRLYEQY; v_gene: TRBV6-1
CDR3aa: ASSAEGFGLGYT; v_gene: TRBV9
CDR3aa: AWSDKTGFHQPQH; v_gene: TRBV30
CDR3aa: ATREGLSGELF; v_gene: TRBV15
CDR3aa: ASSPGAGARQY; v_gene: TRBV4-2
CDR3aa: ASRPGQLTGELF; v_gene: TRBV2
CDR3aa: ASRSRGGGYT; v_gene: TRBV6-5
CDR3aa: ASSPQMNTEAF; v_gene: TRBV4-1
CDR3aa: ASSRQGNSYEQY; v_gene: TRBV6-1
CDR3aa: ASSLIAGGQYNEQF; v_gene: TRBV28
CDR3aa: ASSPSGARADTIY; v_gene: TRBV7-9
CDR3aa: ASRSGTSGSSYNEQF; v_gene: TRBV11-2
CDR3aa: ASSQGPGQGLSETQY; v_gene: TRBV4-1
CDR3aa: ASSYSGTGGQPQH; v_gene: TRBV2
CDR3aa: ASSRGRGLNTEAF; v_gene: TRBV11-1
CDR3aa: SVEADRGGVDT; v_gene: TRBV29-1
CDR3aa: ASSSRPGTEETQY; v_gene: TRBV18